These T cell receptor beta chains were read from a single sample in a study of T cell repertoires in cytomegalovirus infection. The antigens these receptors bind are not known. TCRdb re-called the reads through MiXCR, storing one row per CDR3 protein. The sample yields fewer than 350,000 distinct CDR3 sequences, 25% to 30% seen once. Sequenced material: cultured PBMCs, taken from culture after CMV antigen stimulation. These receptor sequences come from a human donor in good health (CMV status not recorded). Some clones in this sample may be carry-over from other donors' samples. The conserved cysteine and the conserved F or W are not part of the CDR3 here.

j_call v_call cdr3_aa
TRBJ2-1 TRBV6-5 ASSPGGIASNEQF
TRBJ2-7 TRBV7-2 ASSWKNRSPSYEQY
TRBJ2-3 TRBV7-9 ASSLLGRRIGLDTQY
TRBJ2-3 TRBV13 ASSDSGRTDTQY
TRBJ2-1 TRBV28 ASTSGRFYNEQF
TRBJ2-4 TRBV6-2/TRBV6-3 ASSYRGDIQY
TRBJ1-5 TRBV7-2 ASSLLGQGRVNQPQH
TRBJ2-5 TRBV25-1 ASSGRRSGTQETQY
TRBJ2-7 TRBV6-2/TRBV6-3 ASMSLAGGDFEQY
TRBJ2-1 TRBV6-1 ASKEGSGGREQF
TRBJ2-5 TRBV20-1 SATRTSGSYGETQY
TRBJ2-3 TRBV6-6 ASSSGGLGTDTQY
TRBJ2-7 TRBV7-9 ASSFKARPSAIDEQY
TRBJ2-2 TRBV13 ASRPLLAGVIGELF
TRBJ1-2 TRBV28 ASSSPTGPPFTYT
TRBJ2-3 TRBV19 ASQIPTGSTDTQY
TRBJ1-6 TRBV15 ATSRDLDRVMSPLH
TRBJ2-3 TRBV12-3/TRBV12-4 ASSLGWTGPGTQY
TRBJ1-4 TRBV15 ATRAQGATNEKLF
TRBJ2-3 TRBV7-8 ASSLGGSGTFTDTQY
TRBJ2-4 TRBV4-3 ASSLGDGDIQY
TRBJ1-2 TRBV12-3/TRBV12-4 ASSLDRGRYTSGYT
TRBJ1-5 TRBV6-5 ASRGQGTNQPQH
TRBJ1-2 TRBV11-2 ATSDGGQGYT
TRBJ2-5 TRBV6-5 ASSYYPKEFQETQY
TRBJ2-7 TRBV19 ASSPQGDRGQYEQY
TRBJ2-7 TRBV7-9 ASSGKEGGSYEQY
TRBJ1-6 TRBV7-8 ASSPEGQVWASNSPLH
TRBJ1-1 TRBV7-9 ASNLRQSVNTEAF
TRBJ2-6 TRBV27 ASSPRVSVSGANVLT
TRBJ2-7 TRBV12-3/TRBV12-4 ASSLGYQGEQY
TRBJ2-7 TRBV6-6 ASSRTSGRPTTYEQY
TRBJ2-7 TRBV29-1 SVLYPRDRVYEQY
TRBJ1-3 TRBV12-3/TRBV12-4 ASSIGQVGGNTLY
TRBJ2-1 TRBV12-3/TRBV12-4 ASSSPGQELNEQF
TRBJ2-2 TRBV24-1 ATSDNQDSRELF
TRBJ2-1 TRBV18 ASSPAGGRWNEQF
TRBJ1-5 TRBV12-3/TRBV12-4 ASSSDDQPQH
TRBJ2-7 TRBV12-3/TRBV12-4 ASSLEPESDEQY
TRBJ1-5 TRBV28 ASSSFWGAYSNQPQH
TRBJ2-7 TRBV6-4 ASSVGPHSEQY
TRBJ1-3 TRBV6-6 ASSMTGQGYAIY
TRBJ2-3 TRBV20-1 SAKAGTSGTDTQY
TRBJ1-5 TRBV12-3/TRBV12-4 ASSRSGGGYQPQH
TRBJ2-1 TRBV7-8 ASTPSRRATYNEQF
TRBJ1-5 TRBV7-2 ASSRDRMRQPQH
TRBJ1-2 TRBV27 ASSSRQGKVHGYT